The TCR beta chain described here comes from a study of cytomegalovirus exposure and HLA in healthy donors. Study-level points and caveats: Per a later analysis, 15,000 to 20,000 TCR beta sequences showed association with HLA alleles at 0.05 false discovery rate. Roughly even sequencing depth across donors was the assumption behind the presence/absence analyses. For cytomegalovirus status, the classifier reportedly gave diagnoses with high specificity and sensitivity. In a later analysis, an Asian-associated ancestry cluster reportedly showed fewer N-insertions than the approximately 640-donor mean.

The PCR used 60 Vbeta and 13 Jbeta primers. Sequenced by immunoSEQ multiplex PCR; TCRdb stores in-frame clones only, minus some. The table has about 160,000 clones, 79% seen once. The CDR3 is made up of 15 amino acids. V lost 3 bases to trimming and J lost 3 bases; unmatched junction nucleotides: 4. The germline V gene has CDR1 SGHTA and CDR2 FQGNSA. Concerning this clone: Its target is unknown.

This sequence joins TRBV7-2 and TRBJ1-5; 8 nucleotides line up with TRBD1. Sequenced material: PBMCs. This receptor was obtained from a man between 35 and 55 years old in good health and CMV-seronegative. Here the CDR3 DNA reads TGTGCCAGCAGCTTCGGACAGGGAACCAATCAGCCCCAGCATTTT. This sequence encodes CASSFGQGTNQPQHF.